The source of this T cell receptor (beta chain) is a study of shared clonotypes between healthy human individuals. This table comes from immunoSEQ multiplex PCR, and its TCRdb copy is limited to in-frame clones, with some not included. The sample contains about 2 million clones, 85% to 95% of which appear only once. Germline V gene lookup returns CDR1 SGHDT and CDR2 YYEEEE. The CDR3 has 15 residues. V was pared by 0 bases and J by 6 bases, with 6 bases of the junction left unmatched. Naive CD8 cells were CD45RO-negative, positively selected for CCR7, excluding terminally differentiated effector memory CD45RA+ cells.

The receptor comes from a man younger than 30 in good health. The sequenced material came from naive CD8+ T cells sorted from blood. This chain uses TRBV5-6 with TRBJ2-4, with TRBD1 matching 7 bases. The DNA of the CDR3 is TGTGCCAGCAGCTTGGATACGGGACAGACAAACATTCAGTACTTC. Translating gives CASSLDTGQTNIQYF.